These T cell receptor beta chains were read from a single sample in a study of T cells in localized non-small cell lung cancer. Sequenced by immunoSEQ multiplex PCR; TCRdb stores in-frame clones only, minus some. The table shows approximately 7,000 clones, with roughly 24% occurring only once. The source material was lung tumor tissue, sampled before any cancer treatment. The receptors here all came from a man aged 40 to 70 with stage III squamous cell lung carcinoma. The CDR3 runs from the conserved cysteine through the conserved F or W. Where a row states a size, it is once, few, many or the class of an expanded clone; other rows omit it.

v_call | clone_size | cdr3_aa
TRBV11-3 | medium-sized | CASSPRQGNEKLFF
TRBV6-8 | few | CASSRLAGEVDTQYF
TRBV11-3 | medium-sized | CASGLGQENTEAFF
TRBV9 | . | CASSPRQGLNTEAFF
TRBV5-1 | . | CASSSIGRGQETQYF
TRBV14 | . | CASSPSGLAGYTDTQYF
TRBV1 | few | CASSLSDRNYNEQFF
TRBV18 | few | CASSAETGSGNTIYF
TRBV19 | . | CASSPLAGGRTDTQYF
TRBV6-8 | few | CASSSLGLAGFSYEQYF
TRBV11-3 | . | CASSKGVARGRETQYF
TRBV19 | . | CASSSPKTGATDTQYF
TRBV2 | . | CASNTGANTGELFF
TRBV18 | few | CASSPIPSGHTDTQYF
TRBV6-8 | few | CASTIGALRGRNTEAFF
TRBV6-8 | . | CASSYSILAGNEQYF
TRBV11-3 | . | CASTLDVGDTEAFF
TRBV6-8 | few | CASTRTPDTQYF
TRBV9 | few | CASSPTQTLPTNEKLFF
TRBV28 | few | CASSLIGNTGELFF
TRBV19 | . | CASSRTVGGNYGYTF
TRBV6-8 | few | CASSYPGTSGGPGELFF
TRBV9 | few | CASSWGQGEAFF
TRBV10-3 | few | CAISESTRGTEAFF
TRBV28 | . | CASSTQGGRQPQHF
TRBV19 | few | CASSISRRDSLSGNTIYF
TRBV18 | . | CASSWGTSGSTDTQYF
TRBV19 | . | CASSRSGVNYEQYF